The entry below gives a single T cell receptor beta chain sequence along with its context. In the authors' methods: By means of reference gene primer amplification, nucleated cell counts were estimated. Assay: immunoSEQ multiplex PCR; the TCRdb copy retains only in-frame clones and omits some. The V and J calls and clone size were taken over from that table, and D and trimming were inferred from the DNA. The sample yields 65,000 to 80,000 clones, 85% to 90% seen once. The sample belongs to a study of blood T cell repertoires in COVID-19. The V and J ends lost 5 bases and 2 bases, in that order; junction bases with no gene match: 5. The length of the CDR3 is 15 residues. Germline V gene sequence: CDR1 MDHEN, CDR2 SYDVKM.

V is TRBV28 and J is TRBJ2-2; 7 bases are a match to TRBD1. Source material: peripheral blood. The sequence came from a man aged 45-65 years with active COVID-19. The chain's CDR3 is CASSLHRGNTGELFF. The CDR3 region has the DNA TGTGCCAGCAGTCTTCACAGGGGAAACACCGGGGAGCTGTTTTTT.